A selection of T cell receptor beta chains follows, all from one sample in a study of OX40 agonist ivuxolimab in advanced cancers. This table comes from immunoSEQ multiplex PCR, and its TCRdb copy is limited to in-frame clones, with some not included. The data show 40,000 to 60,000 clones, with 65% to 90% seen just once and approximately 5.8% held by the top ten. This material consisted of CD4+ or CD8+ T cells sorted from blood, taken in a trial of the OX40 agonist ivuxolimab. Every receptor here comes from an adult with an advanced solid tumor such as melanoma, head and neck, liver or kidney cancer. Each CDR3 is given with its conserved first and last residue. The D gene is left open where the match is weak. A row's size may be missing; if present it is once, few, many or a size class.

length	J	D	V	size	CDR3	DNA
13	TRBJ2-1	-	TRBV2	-	CASTRGKYNEQFF	TGTGCCAGCACGCGGGGCAAATACAATGAGCAGTTCTTC
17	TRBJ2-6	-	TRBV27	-	CASSFLLAGSGANVLTF	TGTGCCAGCAGTTTCTTACTCGCTGGCTCTGGGGCCAACGTCCTGACTTTC
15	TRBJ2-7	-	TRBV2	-	CASSEVGRGNYEQYF	TGTGCCAGCAGTGAAGTTGGCAGGGGTAACTACGAGCAGTACTTC
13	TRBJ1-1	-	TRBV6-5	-	CASSYEGNTEAFF	TGTGCCAGCAGTTACGAAGGGAACACTGAAGCTTTCTTT
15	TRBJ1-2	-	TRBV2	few	CASTEAGAQIYGYTF	TGTGCCAGCACCGAAGCGGGGGCGCAGATCTATGGCTACACCTTC
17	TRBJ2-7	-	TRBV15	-	CATSRTHGTSSSYEQYF	TGTGCCACCAGCAGAACCCATGGGACCTCTAGCTCCTACGAGCAGTACTTC
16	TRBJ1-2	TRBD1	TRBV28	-	CASSYGQGGDNYGYTF	TGTGCCAGCAGTTACGGACAGGGGGGGGATAACTATGGCTACACCTTC
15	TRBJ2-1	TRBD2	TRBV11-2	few	CASGWTSGGYNEQFF	TGTGCCAGCGGATGGACTAGCGGGGGTTACAATGAGCAGTTCTTC
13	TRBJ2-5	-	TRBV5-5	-	CATMGGQGETQYF	TGTGCCACTATGGGGGGTCAGGGAGAGACCCAGTACTTC
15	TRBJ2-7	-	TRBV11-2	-	CASSLGGRSSYEQYF	TGTGCCAGCAGCTTAGGTGGGCGCAGCTCCTACGAGCAGTACTTC
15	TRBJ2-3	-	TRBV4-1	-	CASSLSGLSTDTQYF	TGCGCCAGCAGCCTCAGCGGGCTTAGCACAGATACGCAGTATTTT
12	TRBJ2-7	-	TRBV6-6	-	CASSATASEQYF	TGTGCCAGCAGTGCGACAGCCTCCGAGCAGTACTTC
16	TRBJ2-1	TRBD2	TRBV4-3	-	CASSRTSASSYNEQFF	TGCGCCAGCAGCCGTACTAGCGCAAGCTCCTACAATGAGCAGTTCTTC
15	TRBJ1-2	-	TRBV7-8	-	CASSLAAAGNYGYTF	TGTGCCAGCAGCCTAGCGGCGGCCGGGAACTATGGCTACACCTTC
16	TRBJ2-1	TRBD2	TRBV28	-	CASSTRTSGSYNEQFF	TGTGCCAGCAGCACCCGGACTAGCGGGTCGTACAATGAGCAGTTCTTC
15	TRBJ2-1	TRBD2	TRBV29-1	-	CSVEATSGRGNEQFF	TGCAGCGTTGAAGCCACTAGCGGGAGAGGGAATGAGCAGTTCTTC
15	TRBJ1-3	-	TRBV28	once	CASSLRGSLGNTIYF	TGTGCCAGCAGTTTAAGGGGGTCCCTCGGAAACACCATATATTTT
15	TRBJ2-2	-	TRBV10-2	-	CASSEVSPNTGELFF	TGCGCCAGCAGTGAGGTATCCCCGAACACCGGGGAGCTGTTTTTT
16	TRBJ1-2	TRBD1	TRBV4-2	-	CASSQDLTGNSGGYTF	TGTGCCAGCAGCCAAGATCTGACAGGGAATTCCGGAGGCTACACCTTC
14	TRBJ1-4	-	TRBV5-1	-	CASSLGTTNEKLFF	TGCGCCAGCAGCTTGGGGACAACGAATGAAAAACTGTTTTTT
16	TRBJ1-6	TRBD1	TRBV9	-	CASSPTGTGNNSPLHF	TGTGCCAGCAGCCCCACAGGGACAGGGAATAATTCACCCCTCCACTTT
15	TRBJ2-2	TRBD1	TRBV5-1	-	CASSEGQGWAGELFF	TGCGCCAGCAGCGAAGGACAGGGTTGGGCCGGGGAGCTGTTTTTT
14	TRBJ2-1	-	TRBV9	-	CASTGDLNYNEQFF	TGTGCCAGCACGGGGGATTTAAACTACAATGAGCAGTTCTTC
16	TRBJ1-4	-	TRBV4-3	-	CASSQDYGPGYEKLFF	TGCGCCAGCAGCCAAGATTACGGCCCGGGGTATGAAAAACTGTTTTTT
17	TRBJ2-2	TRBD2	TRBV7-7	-	CASSLEGLAGSTGELFF	TGTGCCAGCAGCTTAGAGGGACTAGCGGGGAGCACCGGGGAGCTGTTTTTT